These 24 T cell receptor beta chains share one sample of origin, sequenced in a study of shared clonotypes between healthy human individuals. The repertoire was sequenced with immunoSEQ multiplex PCR; TCRdb's copy has only in-frame clones and lacks some. Seen here are 2.3 million or so clones, just over 90% observed once, and the top ten hold about 0.37%. Source material: naive CD4+ T cells from PBMCs. Documented subset: CD45RA+ positively selected. The receptor source for this set is a man aged 18 to 35 in good health. Some clones in this sample may be carry-over from other donors' samples.

In the case of this clone: At the DNA level, this CDR3 is encoded by other sequences in the same sample as well. This chain links TRBV30 with TRBJ1-5; tentative D call: TRBD1 (6 bases). This CDR3 comprises 13 residues. Trimming pared 1 base from V and 4 bases from J, leaving 8 bases between. Per the germline V gene, CDR1 is GTSNPN and CDR2 is SVGIG (reference sequence). Written as DNA, the CDR3 is TGTGCCTGGAGTGGTAGGGGGAATCAGCCCCAGCATTTT. Translating it yields CAWSGRGNQPQHF.

The CDR3 DNA is TGTGCCAGCAGCTCTCCGGGAAAGGACTATGGCTACACCTTC. This codes for CASSSPGKDYGYTF. The chain employs TRBV5-8 and TRBJ1-2, with D uncertain. Germline-derived CDR1 and CDR2 are SGHTS and YDEGEE. The CDR3 sequence is 14 residues long. Trimming stripped 3 bases from V and 3 bases from J, with 12 bases between.

This rearrangement joins TRBV10-2 to TRBJ2-1; 9 nucleotides align to TRBD2. Germline V lookup: CDR1 WSHSY, CDR2 SAAADI. This CDR3 spans 16 amino acids. The V and J ends lost 0 bases and 5 bases, in that order; junction bases with no gene match: 5. In DNA, the CDR3 is TGCGCCAGCAGTGAGTCGAGAGCTAGCGGGAACAATGAGCAGTTCTTC. Amino acids: CASSESRASGNNEQFF.

The V call is TRBV6-1, the J call TRBJ2-7; D is tentatively TRBD1 or TRBD2 (7 bases each). V was clipped by 2 bases and J by 2 bases, with 16 bases between them. The length of the CDR3 is 16 residues. From germline, CDR1 is MNHNS and CDR2 SASEGT. The CDR3 region is CASSEWGGQWPYEQYF. DNA of the CDR3: TGTGCCAGCAGTGAATGGGGGGGACAGTGGCCCTACGAGCAGTACTTC.

This chain links TRBV4-3 with TRBJ2-5; TRBD2 aligns across 13 bases. Trimming at V came to 4 bases and at J to 3 bases, leaving 8 bases not matched to a gene. Germline CDR1 reads LGHNA; CDR2 reads YSLEER. There are 17 residues in the CDR3. CDR3 nucleotide sequence: TGCGCCAGCAGCCCCCGCGGACTAGCGGGAGCAAAAGAGACCCAGTACTTC. This sequence encodes CASSPRGLAGAKETQYF.

J is TRBJ2-5 and V is TRBV29-1; 11 bases are a match to TRBD2. The ends lost 6 bases at V and 5 bases at J; junction bases unmatched: 11. Germline CDR1 is SQVTM and CDR2 is ANQGSEA. The CDR3 is 15 residues long. This CDR3 reads CSVHSGRAVGETQYF. CDR3 sequence (DNA): TGCAGCGTACATAGCGGGAGGGCCGTAGGGGAGACCCAGTACTTC.

As concerns this clone: Other DNA sequences in this specimen translate into the identical CDR3. The chain is built from TRBV5-1 and TRBJ2-7, with D tentatively TRBD2 (5 bases). The CDR3 sequence is 13 residues long. Germline CDR1 and CDR2: SGHRS and YFSETQ. Deletions cut 3 bases from V and 4 bases from J, with 11 bases between. The CDR3 DNA follows: TGCGCCAGCAGCTGGGAACAGCGGTACGAGCAGTACTTC. This sequence encodes CASSWEQRYEQYF. The entire variable domain, with the rest obtained from reference TRBV5-1 and TRBJ2-7, is as follows: KAGVTQTPRYLIKTRGQQVTLSCSPISGHRSVSWYQQTPGQGLQFLFEYFSETQRNKGNFPGRFSGRQFSNSRSEMNVSTLELGDSALYLCASSWEQRYEQYFGPGTRLTVT.

The CDR3 reads CASSLGSLGANVLTF. The DNA for the CDR3 is TGTGCCAGCAGTTTGGGATCCCTGGGGGCCAACGTCCTGACTTTC. The chain combines TRBV28 with TRBJ2-6; D unresolved. In germline, CDR1 is MDHEN, CDR2 SYDVKM. Deletions cut 3 bases from V and 4 bases from J, with 10 bases between. This CDR3 comprises 15 residues.

This chain uses TRBV14 with TRBJ2-1; 7 positions agree with TRBD2. The CDR3 runs 16 residues. Losses at the gene ends were 1 base for V and 5 bases for J; bases not matched to a gene: 8. In germline, CDR1 is SGHDN, CDR2 FVKESK. The CDR3 reads CASSQGVSGLDNEQFF. The CDR3 DNA is TGTGCCAGCAGCCAAGGGGTTAGCGGGTTGGACAATGAGCAGTTCTTC.

This chain uses TRBV6-5 with TRBJ2-7; TRBD1 matches at 7 bases. Germline values: CDR1 MNHEY, CDR2 SVGAGI. V gave up 6 bases and J gave up 3 bases; unmatched junction bases: 11. This CDR3 is built from 15 residues. CDR3 nucleotides: TGTGCCAGCAGCCCAGGTGGGGACAGCATCTACGAGCAGTACTTC. Amino acids: CASSPGGDSIYEQYF.

The chain links TRBV10-1 to TRBJ1-2; D uncertain. This CDR3 contains 14 residues. Germline CDR1 and CDR2: WNHNN and SYGVQD (reference sequence). V was trimmed by 4 bases and J by 7 bases, leaving 16 bases between them. Written as DNA, the CDR3 is TGCGCCAGCAGTGCGTCAGGAGAGACGGGTGGCTACACCTTC. It yields the protein CASSASGETGGYTF.

This clone has just one count. In nucleotides, the CDR3 is TGTGCCAGCAGCGTACAGGGGCTGGGGGCCTATGGCTACACCTTC. Residues: CASSVQGLGAYGYTF. This chain links TRBV9 with TRBJ1-2, with a tentative D call TRBD1 (6 bases). The CDR3 sequence is 15 residues long. Trimming took 1 base from V and 4 from J, leaving 14 bases between them. Germline V lookup: CDR1 SGDLS, CDR2 YYNGEE. Looking up the rest from reference TRBV9 and TRBJ1-2 gives the full variable domain: DSGVTQTPKHLITATGQRVTLRCSPRSGDLSVYWYQQSLDQGLQFLIQYYNGEERAKGNILERFSAQQFPDLHSELNLSSLELGDSALYFCASSVQGLGAYGYTFGSGTRLTVV.

The rearrangement uses TRBV27 and TRBJ1-2; maybe TRBD1 (5 bases). V lost 6 bases to trimming and J lost 5 bases, with 22 bases between them. Germline CDR1 is MNHEY and CDR2 is SMNVEV (reference sequence). CDR3 length: 16 amino acids. The CDR3 here is CASRPSGVQIIYGYTF. The CDR3 nucleotides read TGTGCCAGCAGGCCTTCGGGGGTACAGATTATTTATGGCTACACCTTC.

This rearrangement joins TRBV7-2 to TRBJ2-3; D tentatively reads TRBD1 or TRBD2 (5 bases each). The CDR3 has 14 residues. V was clipped by 5 bases and J by 6 bases, with 15 bases between them. Germline V gives CDR1 SGHTA, CDR2 FQGNSA. The chain's CDR3 is CASSPGRGRDTQYF. CDR3 sequence (DNA): TGTGCCAGCAGCCCGGGACGAGGGCGTGATACGCAGTATTTT.

This chain links TRBV29-1 with TRBJ1-5, with TRBD1 identical over 8 bases. Germline CDR1 is SQVTM and CDR2 is ANQGSEA. This CDR3 has 13 residues. V lost 7 bases to trimming and J lost 7 bases; unmatched junction nucleotides: 9. The CDR3: CSAQGAFGQPQHF. CDR3 nucleotides: TGCAGCGCCCAGGGGGCCTTTGGCCAGCCCCAGCATTTT. Supplemented by reference TRBV29-1 and TRBJ1-5, the full variable domain reads SAVISQKPSRDICQRGTSLTIQCQVDSQVTMMFWYRQQPGQSLTLIATANQGSEATYESGFVIDKFPISRPNLTFSTLTVSNMSPEDSSIYLCSAQGAFGQPQHFGDGTRLSIL.

V gene TRBV7-2 combines with J gene TRBJ1-4, with TRBD1 matching over 7 bases. The junction had 7 bases not matched to a gene; V was cut back by 5 bases and J by 7 bases. The CDR3 covers 14 residues. The germline V gene has CDR1 SGHTA and CDR2 FQGNSA. Here the CDR3 reads CASSPQGFSEKLFF. The CDR3 DNA follows: TGTGCCAGCAGCCCACAGGGGTTTTCTGAAAAACTGTTTTTT.

This rearrangement joins TRBV5-1 to TRBJ1-2; TRBD1 agrees at 9 bases. V trimming: 7 bases; J trimming: 5 bases; junction bases outside the gene matches: 15. Germline CDR1 reads SGHRS; CDR2 reads YFSETQ. The CDR3 has 16 residues. In nucleotides, the CDR3 is TGCGCCAGCGGCCAGTGGGGACAGGGAGCTGGGTATGGCTACACCTTC. Translation gives CASGQWGQGAGYGYTF.

CDR3 coding DNA: TGTGCCAGCTCACCCTTCGCTCCCGGGGAGCTGTTTTTT. Translated, it gives CASSPFAPGELFF. The J gene is TRBJ2-2, the V gene TRBV18; no reliable D call. CDR1 is KGHSH, CDR2 LQKENI, per germline. The CDR3 runs to 13 residues. V was shortened by 3 bases and J by 6 bases, with 8 bases between the two germline ends.

J is TRBJ2-7 and V is TRBV6-5; D is unclear. Trimming stripped 2 bases from V and 5 bases from J, with 10 bases between. CDR1 and CDR2 (germline): MNHEY, SVGAGI. The CDR3 length is 13 residues. CDR3 region: CASSYVVRNEQYF. CDR3 coding DNA: TGTGCCAGCAGTTACGTTGTCCGGAACGAGCAGTACTTC.

The rearrangement links TRBV5-1 to TRBJ1-2; D unclear. The CDR3 length is 15 residues. Looked up from germline, CDR1 is SGHRS and CDR2 is YFSETQ. The V end lost 4 bases, the J end lost 2 bases, and 15 bases lay between the germline ends. Written as DNA, the CDR3 is TGCGCCAGCAGCCCTGGAAACGTTCCGAACTATGGCTACACCTTC. The encoded protein is CASSPGNVPNYGYTF.

This clone was counted a single time. This chain uses TRBV28 with TRBJ1-3; unclear D gene. Germline assignment: CDR1 MDHEN and CDR2 SYDVKM. This CDR3 region has 14 residues. V shed 8 bases and J shed 2 bases, with 13 bases lying between them. The CDR3 DNA is TGTGCCAGCTTGGGATCGACTGCTGGAAACACCATATATTTT. Encoded protein: CASLGSTAGNTIYF.

The V gene is TRBV28, the J gene TRBJ2-7; TRBD1 aligns across 7 bases. This CDR3 is 16 amino acids long. With 4 bases clipped from V and 0 bases from J, the junction kept 9 bases outside the gene matches. CDR1 MDHEN and CDR2 SYDVKM come from the germline V gene. The CDR3 loop is CASSYQSTGLSYEQYF. The CDR3 DNA reads as TGTGCCAGCAGTTACCAGTCGACAGGGCTCTCCTACGAGCAGTACTTC. Full variable domain (missing parts from reference TRBV28 and TRBJ2-7): DVKVTQSSRYLVKRTGEKVFLECVQDMDHENMFWYRQDPGLGLRLIYFSYDVKMKEKGDIPEGYSVSREKKERFSLILESASTNQTSMYLCASSYQSTGLSYEQYFGPGTRLTVT.

V is TRBV7-3 and J is TRBJ2-5, with 11 bases aligning to TRBD2. The CDR3 length is 16 residues. With 2 bases clipped from V and 2 bases from J, the junction kept 4 bases outside the gene matches. Germline V gives CDR1 SGHTA, CDR2 FQGTGA. The CDR3 coding sequence is TGTGCCAGCAGCTTACAGACTAGCGGGGATCAAGAGACCCAGTACTTC. Its protein product is CASSLQTSGDQETQYF.

Worth noting for this clone: Distinct nucleotide sequences in the sample also encode this CDR3. This chain connects TRBV5-1 to TRBJ2-7; 10 positions agree with TRBD2. The CDR3 consists of 15 residues. Trimming cost V 0 bases and J 4 bases; bases outside gene matches: 4. The germline V gene encodes CDR1 SGHRS and CDR2 YFSETQ. CDR3 in amino acids: CASSLGLAGGYEQYF. The CDR3 bases are TGCGCCAGCAGCTTGGGGTTAGCGGGAGGTTACGAGCAGTACTTC.